This T cell receptor (beta chain) was identified in a study of blood T cell repertoires in COVID-19. Across the study: Samples came from the United States, Italy and Spain, spanning acute and convalescent COVID-19. T cells, B-cell-depleted T cells, or PBMCs provided the cDNA or gDNA that served as material.

The table came from immunoSEQ multiplex PCR; TCRdb's copy has only in-frame clones and leaves some out. The top ten clones hold approximately 2.1% of a sample with around 73,000 clones, over 60% of them seen once. V was cut by 2 bases and J by 7 bases, with 12 bases left in between. This CDR3 is built from 13 residues. Germline lookup yields CDR1 MGHDK and CDR2 SYGVNS. What was sequenced was peripheral blood. The receptor was isolated from a man between 65 and 85 years old with COVID-19, enrolled during active disease. The chain couples TRBV25-1 to TRBJ2-7, with D possibly being TRBD2 (5 bases). The CDR3 region has the DNA TGTGCCAGCAGTGAAGAGGGATGGGAAGAGCAGTACTTC. Its protein product is CASSEEGWEEQYF.